This paragraph covers one TCR beta chain sequence. Its antigen is unidentified. This sample stems from a study of T cell responses to AZD1222 COVID-19 vaccine. Study information: Second-dose schedules of about 4 or about 12 weeks were combined. Study-wide results and limits: The donors showed a predominance of white British ancestry and of females, with possible underestimation of clonal diversity. Only 5 to 7 AZD1222 recipients tested seropositive at baseline. Sampling that yielded the repertoires occurred only after the peak T cell response.

Here immunoSEQ multiplex PCR was the method, and the copy in TCRdb shows in-frame clones only, minus some. Here the sample spans approximately 130,000 clones, about nine tenths being singletons. Sequenced here: peripheral blood, sampled on day 0 of AZD1222 vaccination. The source of this sequence is an adult in good health.

The CDR3 nucleotides are TGCGCCAGCAGTCTCCCCAGCGCAAAACTGTTTTTT. This gives the protein CASSLPSAKLFF. The chain recombines TRBV23-1 with TRBJ1-4; D remains unclear. TRBV23-1 is an open reading frame whose function is uncertain. This CDR3 is 12 amino acids long. V was cut by 4 bases and J by 10 bases, with 10 bases left in between.